The 5 T cell receptor beta chains below come from one sample, sequenced in a study of beta chain features in type 1 diabetes. Sequencing targeted expressed TCRB transcripts, as all isolated RNA had been reverse transcribed. Method: immunoSEQ multiplex PCR; TCRdb's copy keeps in-frame clones and lacks some. The sample yields under 400,000 clones, 13% to 15% seen once. The sequencing input was central memory CD4+ T cells from blood. Receptors originate from a man younger than 40 in good health.

V usage is TRBV19 and J usage is TRBJ2-7; 8 nucleotides line up with TRBD2. CDR3 length: 13 residues. V lost 6 bases to trimming and J lost 3 bases; unmatched junction nucleotides: 4. Germline V gene sequence: CDR1 LNHDA, CDR2 SQIVND (reference sequence). CDR3 region: CASSTGGGYEQYF. For the CDR3, the DNA is TGTGCCAGTAGCACCGGGGGGGGCTACGAGCAGTACTTC.

This CDR3 reads CASSQVGGQAPETQYF. CDR3 DNA sequence: TGTGCCAGCAGCCAAGTAGGAGGGCAAGCGCCGGAGACCCAGTACTTC. The chain recombines TRBV4-2 with TRBJ2-5, with D possibly matching TRBD2 (6 bases). The length of the CDR3 is 16 residues. Per germline, CDR1 LGHNA and CDR2 YNFKEQ. Deletions cut 1 base from V and 5 bases from J, with 17 bases between.

This clone was counted once. CDR3 in DNA: TGTGCCAGCAGGGGACTAGCGGGTGGAGAGACCCAGTACTTC. Amino acids: CASRGLAGGETQYF. The V and J genes are TRBV11-1 and TRBJ2-5; 12 bases align to TRBD2. The CDR3 sequence is 14 residues long. Germline V lookup: CDR1 SGHAT, CDR2 FQDESV (reference sequence). The J segment lost 4 bases and the V segment lost 6 bases, leaving 3 bases of the junction unmatched. Full variable domain (outside the CDR3, taken from reference TRBV11-1 and TRBJ2-5): EAEVAQSPRYKITEKSQAVAFWCDPISGHATLYWYRQILGQGPELLVQFQDESVVDDSQLPKDRFSAERLKGVDSTLKIQPAELGDSAMYLCASRGLAGGETQYFGPGTRLLVL.

As regards this clone: This likely reflects a read error, since a far larger clone is one base away. The rearrangement joins TRBV7-9 to TRBJ2-1, with TRBD2 identical over 9 bases. The length of the CDR3 is 15 residues. Germline values: CDR1 SEHNR, CDR2 FQNEAQ (reference sequence). The CDR3 DNA reads as TGTGCCTGCAGCTCAGGCCTAGCGGGGTTTGGTGAGCAGTTCTTC. It encodes CACSSGLAGFGEQFF.

The sample holds many counts of this clone. The chain uses TRBV7-9 and TRBJ2-3; D unclear. The CDR3 runs 15 residues. CDR1 is SEHNR and CDR2 is FQNEAQ in the germline V gene (reference sequence). V gave up 3 bases and J gave up 4 bases, with 14 bases separating them. CDR3 loop: CASSFWGKGADTQYF. In DNA, the CDR3 is TGTGCCAGCAGCTTTTGGGGTAAGGGCGCAGATACGCAGTATTTT.